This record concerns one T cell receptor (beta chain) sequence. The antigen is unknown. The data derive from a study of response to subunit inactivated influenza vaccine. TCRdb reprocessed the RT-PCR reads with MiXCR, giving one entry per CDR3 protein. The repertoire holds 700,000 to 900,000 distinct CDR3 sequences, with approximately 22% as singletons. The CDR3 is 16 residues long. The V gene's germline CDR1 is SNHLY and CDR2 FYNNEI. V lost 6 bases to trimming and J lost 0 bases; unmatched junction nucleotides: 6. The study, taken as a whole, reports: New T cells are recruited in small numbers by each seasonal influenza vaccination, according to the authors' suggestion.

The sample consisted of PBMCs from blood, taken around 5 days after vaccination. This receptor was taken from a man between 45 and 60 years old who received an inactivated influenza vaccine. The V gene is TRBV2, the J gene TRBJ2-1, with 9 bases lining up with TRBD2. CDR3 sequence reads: CASSPLAGLSYNEQFF. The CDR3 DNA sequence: TGTGCCAGCAGCCCCCTAGCGGGACTCTCCTACAATGAGCAGTTCTTC.